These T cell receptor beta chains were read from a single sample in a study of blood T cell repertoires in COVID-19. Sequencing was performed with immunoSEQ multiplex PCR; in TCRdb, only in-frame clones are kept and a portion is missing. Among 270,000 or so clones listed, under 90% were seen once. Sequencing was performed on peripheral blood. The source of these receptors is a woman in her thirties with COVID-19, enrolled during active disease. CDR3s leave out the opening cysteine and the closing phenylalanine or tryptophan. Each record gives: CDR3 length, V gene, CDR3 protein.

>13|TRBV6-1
ASSEGQGAAETQY
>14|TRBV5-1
ASSLMTGSNNSPLH
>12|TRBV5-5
ASSLEWSGGEQY
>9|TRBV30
AYRVLHGYT
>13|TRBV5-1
ASRLVSMRDEKLF
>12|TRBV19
ASTPLLGNQPQH
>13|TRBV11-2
ASRSPRGRLPEAF
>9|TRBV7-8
ASSLGGPQH
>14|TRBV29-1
SVDHRAGSSGNTIY
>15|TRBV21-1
ASSKGNKGHHQETQY
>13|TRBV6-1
ASSEAEGSSYEQY
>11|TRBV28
ASVGDRVYGYT
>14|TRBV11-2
ASSTLAGGPGDTQY
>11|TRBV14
ASSQDHADTQY
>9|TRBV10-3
AISDPLTPF
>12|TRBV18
ASSPAGGSYEQY
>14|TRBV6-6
ASRLTSGYRQETQY
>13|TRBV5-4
ASSHTGIAYNEQF
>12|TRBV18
ASSKRDNSYEQY
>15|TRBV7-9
ASSHEQKDSVSRKLF
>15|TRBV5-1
ASSLARSGTGVYGYT
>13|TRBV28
ASSFRDRARVKLF
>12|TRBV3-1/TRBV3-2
ASSQVVRGTEAF
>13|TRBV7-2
ASTPGGGGMWEQF
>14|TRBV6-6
ASSYRIAGGRETQY
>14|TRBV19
ASSITARQANTEAF
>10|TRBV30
AWDGIPNEQF
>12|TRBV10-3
AISPQGDYTEAF
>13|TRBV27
ASSFSFRGKETQY
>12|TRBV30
ALGQGAGNSPLH
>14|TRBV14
ASSRLTGGWQETQY
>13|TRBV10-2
ASSESWPLNTEAF
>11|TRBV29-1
SVFEGGTHEAF
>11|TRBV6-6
ASTQGQGGEQY
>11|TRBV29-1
SQRRRDRSEAF
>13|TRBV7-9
ASSLVAGGRETQY
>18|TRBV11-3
ASIRGGIELAGANPGELF
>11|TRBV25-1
ASSEWQQETQY
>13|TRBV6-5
ASSFSGQISDTQY
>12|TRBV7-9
ASSLGTFQETQY
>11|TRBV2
ASSRTGHYGYT
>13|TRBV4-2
ASSQALDSYNEQF
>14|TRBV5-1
ASRDFRTGVNYGYT
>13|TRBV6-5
ASSYGTGARYEQY
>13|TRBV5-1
ASSPQLAGTGELF
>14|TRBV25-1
ASSEWLEGFQETQY
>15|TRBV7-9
ASSLGRAGDRTDTQY
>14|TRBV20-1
SASDTAGFPQETQY
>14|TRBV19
ASSKTSGGVQETQY
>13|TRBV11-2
ASSLVARPDNEQF
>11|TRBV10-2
ASSVFQGDAQY
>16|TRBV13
ASSLKGRLAGAQETQY
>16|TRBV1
TSSQAVAGGRGTDTQY